These T cell receptor beta chains were read from a single sample in a study of neurological immune-mediated disorders. MiXCR was run by TCRdb on the 5' RACE reads, yielding one entry per CDR3 protein. Of 90,000 to 150,000 distinct CDR3 sequences listed, more than 2.5% are singletons. What was sequenced was PBMCs. Receptors were obtained from a woman aged 25-40 years with multiple sclerosis. Each CDR3 is given with its conserved first and last residue. D genes are given only for firm matches. Where a row states a size, it is once, few, many or the class of an expanded clone; other rows omit it.

TRBV20-1	TRBJ2-1	TRBD2	few	TGCAGTGCTAGGGGGGTAGCGGGGGTTTCCTACAATGAGCAGTTCTTC	CSARGVAGVSYNEQFF
TRBV10-3	TRBJ2-7	-	many	TGTGCCATCAGTGAGTCCCAGGACACTTCCTACGAGCAGTACTTC	CAISESQDTSYEQYF
TRBV20-1	TRBJ1-5	-	many	TGCAGTGCTAGAGGGAGTGGTGCTAGCAATCAGCCCCAGCATTTT	CSARGSGASNQPQHF
TRBV14	TRBJ2-1	TRBD2	many	TGTGCCAGCAGCCACATGACTAGCGGGGTCAATGAGCAGTTCTTC	CASSHMTSGVNEQFF
TRBV20-1	TRBJ2-1	-	many	TGCAGTGTCGCGGGGATCTACAATGAGCAGTTCTTC	CSVAGIYNEQFF
TRBV11-2	TRBJ1-4	-	few	TGTGCCAGCAGCTTAGGGATCTCTAATGAAAAACTGTTTTTT	CASSLGISNEKLFF
TRBV4-1	TRBJ1-1	-	many	TGCGCCAGCAGCCAATTGACAGACGGGACTGAAGCTTTCTTT	CASSQLTDGTEAFF
TRBV3-1	TRBJ2-4	-	many	TGTGCCAGCAGCCCCAGAGGGGCGCGGCAGGGCCCCCCCACCAAAAACATTCAGTACTTC	CASSPRGARQGPPTKNIQYF
TRBV20-1	TRBJ2-1	-	many	TGCAGTGCTATCCCCGAGACAGCCGTTTACAATGAGCAGTTCTTC	CSAIPETAVYNEQFF
TRBV20-1	TRBJ1-2	-	many	TGCAGTGCTAGAGATCCTGGCAGGGCGAACTATGGCTACACCTTC	CSARDPGRANYGYTF
TRBV6-5	TRBJ2-7	-	many	TGTGCCAGCAGTTACCGGGAGTCCTACGAGCAGTACTTC	CASSYRESYEQYF
TRBV6-6	TRBJ2-7	TRBD2	many	TGTGCCAGCAGTTACCCGGCGGGGGGATACTACGAGCAGTACTTC	CASSYPAGGYYEQYF
TRBV29-1	TRBJ2-1	-	many	TGCAGCGTTGTTGGCATGACCAATGAGCAGTTCTTC	CSVVGMTNEQFF
TRBV29-1	TRBJ2-5	-	many	TGCAGCGTTGACAGGGTTGAGTCCGGAGAGACCCAGTACTTC	CSVDRVESGETQYF
TRBV29-1	TRBJ1-1	-	many	TGCAGCGTTGACCAACGGACTGAAGCTTTCTTT	CSVDQRTEAFF
TRBV10-2	TRBJ1-2	-	many	TGCGCCAGCGGTGGGAGTACCTGGGGCTACACCTTC	CASGGSTWGYTF
TRBV20-1	TRBJ2-2	TRBD2	many	TGCAGTGCTAGAGGACTAGCTACCACCGGGGAGCTGTTTTTT	CSARGLATTGELFF
TRBV11-2	TRBJ1-2	-	many	TGTGCCAGCAGCGGCAGGATTCGGGGCTACACCTTC	CASSGRIRGYTF
TRBV12-3/TRBV12-4	TRBJ2-7	-	many	TGTGCCAGCAGTTTACAGGGGACGTCTCGGGAGCAGTACTTC	CASSLQGTSREQYF
TRBV7-2	TRBJ2-7	TRBD1	many	TGTGCCAGCAGCCGAAACGAACCCGGGACAGGGATCTACGAGCAGTACTTC	CASSRNEPGTGIYEQYF
TRBV6-5	TRBJ2-1	TRBD2	many	TGTGCCAGCAGCGCCGGGACTAGCGGGAGTGAGCAGTTCTTC	CASSAGTSGSEQFF
TRBV20-1	TRBJ1-3	-	many	TGCAGTGCTAGACCAGACGGAGTCTCTGGAAACACCATATATTTT	CSARPDGVSGNTIYF
TRBV11-2	TRBJ1-2	-	many	TGTGCCAGCAGCTTAGACGGGGGGCGCTTTGATGGCTACACCTTC	CASSLDGGRFDGYTF
TRBV13	TRBJ2-5	TRBD2	many	TGTGCCAGCAGCTTAAGGCTAGCGGGAGAGATGGAGACCCAGTACTTC	CASSLRLAGEMETQYF
TRBV6-5	TRBJ2-7	-	-	TGTGCCAGCAGCGCGGGTCTTTGGGCATACGAGCAGTACTTC	CASSAGLWAYEQYF
TRBV11-2	TRBJ2-2	TRBD2	many	TGTGCCAGCAGCTTAAGCGCACTAGCGGGATGGGGTACCGGGGAGCTGTTTTTT	CASSLSALAGWGTGELFF
TRBV10-3	TRBJ2-7	TRBD2	many	TGTGCCATCAGTGAGGCGGAGCGGGAACTCTACGAGCAGTACTTC	CAISEAERELYEQYF
TRBV5-1	TRBJ2-1	TRBD2	many	TGCGCCAGCAGCTGGGGACTAGCGGGGGACAATGAGCAGTTCTTC	CASSWGLAGDNEQFF
TRBV6-6	TRBJ1-3	-	many	TGTGCCAGCAGTTACTCGACAGTCCCTGGAAACACCATATATTTT	CASSYSTVPGNTIYF
TRBV7-9	TRBJ2-1	TRBD2	many	TGTGCCAGCAGCTTAGATAGTTTCGCGGGAGCGCTGAGGATCAATGAGCAGTTCTTC	CASSLDSFAGALRINEQFF
TRBV20-1	TRBJ1-1	-	many	TGCAGTGCGTCACAGGTACTGCGAGCTTTCTTT	CSASQVLRAFF
TRBV4-3	TRBJ1-5	TRBD1	many	TGCGCCAGCAGCCCGGACAGGGCCAATCAGCCCCAGCATTTT	CASSPDRANQPQHF
TRBV7-9	TRBJ2-7	-	many	TGTGCCAGCAGCTCCACAGGGATCCCCTACGAGCAGTACTTC	CASSSTGIPYEQYF
TRBV7-9	TRBJ1-1	TRBD1	many	TGTGCCAGCAGCATGGGGACAGGAATGAACACTGAAGCTTTCTTT	CASSMGTGMNTEAFF
TRBV10-3	TRBJ1-5	-	many	TGTGCCATCGGCCAGACGGATCAGCCCCAGCATTTT	CAIGQTDQPQHF
TRBV7-8	TRBJ2-7	-	many	TGTGCCAGCAGCGCCCCGCGGGACAGAAACGTCTACGAGCAGTACTTC	CASSAPRDRNVYEQYF
TRBV7-2	TRBJ2-3	-	many	TGTGCCAGCAGCACTAGTGCAGATACGCAGTATTTT	CASSTSADTQYF
TRBV30	TRBJ2-4	-	many	TGTGCCTGCGACCGAAAGGGAAACATTCAGTACTTC	CACDRKGNIQYF
TRBV5-4	TRBJ1-1	-	many	TGTGCCAGCAGCTTTTATGACAGAAACACTGAAGCTTTCTTT	CASSFYDRNTEAFF
TRBV5-1	TRBJ2-5	TRBD2	many	TGCGCCAGCAGCTTTATCGCGGGGGGGCTGGAGACCCAGTACTTC	CASSFIAGGLETQYF
TRBV5-6	TRBJ2-7	-	many	TGTGCCAGCAGCTTCCCGGGGCTGGGCTACGAGCAGTACTTC	CASSFPGLGYEQYF
TRBV6-5	TRBJ2-7	TRBD1	many	TGTGCCAGCCGGACAGGGGGGTCCTACGAGCAGTACTTC	CASRTGGSYEQYF